This TCR beta chain was identified in a study of cytomegalovirus exposure and HLA in healthy donors. Overall study results and limits: Fewer than 200 TCR beta chains were listed as cytomegalovirus-associated. It was reportedly the case that the classifier diagnosed cytomegalovirus status with high specificity and sensitivity.

Concerning this clone: The antigen is not known.

The primer mix had 60 Vbeta and 13 Jbeta primers. Produced via immunoSEQ multiplex PCR; TCRdb's table is partial and in-frame only. The sample holds 170,000 or so clones, 70% to 80% seen once. Per germline, CDR1 MDHEN and CDR2 SYDVKM. With V trimmed by 5 bases and J by 3 bases, 8 bases remained unmatched. The CDR3 is made up of 16 amino acids. The donors were healthy bone marrow donors. The donors, nominally healthy at sampling, likely had unrecorded immune exposures. The J gene is TRBJ1-3, the V gene TRBV28; 9 bases map to TRBD1. The sequencing sample was made of PBMCs. The TCR comes from a man in his sixties in good health and CMV-seronegative. The CDR3: CASSIDRGWNGNTIYF. The CDR3 bases are TGTGCCAGCAGTATTGACAGGGGGTGGAATGGAAACACCATATATTTT.